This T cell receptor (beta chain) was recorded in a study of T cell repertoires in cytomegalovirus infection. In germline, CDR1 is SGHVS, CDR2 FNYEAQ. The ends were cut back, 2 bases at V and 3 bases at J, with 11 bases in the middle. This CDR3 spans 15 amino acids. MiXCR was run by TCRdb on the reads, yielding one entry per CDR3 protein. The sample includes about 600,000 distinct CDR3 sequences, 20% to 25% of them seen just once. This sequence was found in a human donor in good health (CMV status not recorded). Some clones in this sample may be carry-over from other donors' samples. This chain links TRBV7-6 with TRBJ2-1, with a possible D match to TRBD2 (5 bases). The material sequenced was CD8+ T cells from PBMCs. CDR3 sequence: CASSLSRAGYNEQFF. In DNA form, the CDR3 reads TGTGCCAGCAGCTTATCGAGGGCCGGCTACAATGAGCAGTTCTTC.